Listed here are 10 T cell receptor beta chains from one sample, sequenced in a study of identical twins. TCRdb processed the 5' RACE reads anew with MiXCR; each CDR3 protein has one entry. The table lists 400,000 to 550,000 distinct CDR3 sequences, roughly 13% of them singletons, with about 0.97% in the top ten. A further study also used this sample, focusing on yellow fever vaccine responses in identical twins.

Material: CD4+ T cells sorted from blood. The receptors come from a woman aged 18 to 35 in good health.

This clonotype was counted only a few times. V and J are TRBV4-1 and TRBJ2-3; 11 positions agree with TRBD1. This CDR3 comprises 16 residues. V lost 3 bases, J lost 5 bases, and 7 bases stayed unmatched. The germline V gene encodes CDR1 MGHRA and CDR2 YSYEKL. The CDR3 DNA reads TGCGCCAGCAGCCACCTCCGGACAGGGGGCGGAGATACGCAGTATTTT. Residues: CASSHLRTGGGDTQYF.

This chain joins TRBV7-8 and TRBJ2-3; unclear D gene. Germline CDR1 is SGHVS and CDR2 is FQNEAQ. Trimming removed 5 bases from V and 6 bases from J, with 15 bases in between. The CDR3 extends over 14 amino acids. CDR3 in amino acids: CASSPPPDGDTQYF. The CDR3 DNA sequence: TGTGCCAGCAGCCCCCCCCCTGATGGCGATACGCAGTATTTT.

Notes on this clonotype: The junction shows a germline mismatch at one end, possibly a read error. This chain joins TRBV5-6 and TRBJ2-3; 14 nucleotides align to TRBD2. The V gene's germline CDR1 is SGHDT and CDR2 YYEEEE. This CDR3 contains 17 residues. Here the CDR3 reads CDSSQGLAGVGTDTQYF. In DNA, the CDR3 is TGTGACAGCAGCCAGGGACTAGCGGGAGTAGGCACAGATACGCAGTATTTT.

This rearrangement joins TRBV4-2 to TRBJ1-2, with 7 nucleotides matching TRBD1. V dropped 3 bases and J dropped 4; count of bases not matched to a gene: 8. The CDR3 runs to 15 residues. CDR1 and CDR2 (germline): LGHNA, YNFKEQ. This CDR3 reads CASSQENRGAYGYTF. As DNA, the CDR3 is TGTGCCAGCAGCCAGGAGAACAGGGGTGCCTATGGCTACACCTTC.

This clonotype was counted only a few times. This CDR3 is CSAREIAKNIQYF. The CDR3 nucleotides are TGCAGTGCTAGAGAGATAGCCAAAAACATTCAGTACTTC. The chain recombines TRBV20-1 with TRBJ2-4; D gene ambiguous. Between the trimmed V and J ends, which lost 0 bases and 0 bases, there was a span of 3 bases. The CDR3 spans 13 residues. The germline V gene encodes CDR1 DFQATT and CDR2 SNEGSKA (reference sequence).

The chain uses TRBV25-1 and TRBJ2-5; 7 positions match TRBD1. Looked up from germline, CDR1 is MGHDK and CDR2 is SYGVNS. This CDR3 comprises 14 residues. V lost 6 bases, J lost 4 bases, and 8 bases stayed unmatched. The CDR3 nucleotides read TGTGCCAGCAGCCCGACAGGGCAACGAGAGACCCAGTACTTC. As protein: CASSPTGQRETQYF.

This chain uses TRBV29-1 with TRBJ2-5; D gene unclear. The CDR3 runs 12 residues. Germline V gene data show CDR1 as SQVTM and CDR2 as ANQGSEA. Trimming cost V 4 bases and J 5 bases, with 11 bases left between them. CDR3 region: CSVGGLAETQYF. For the CDR3, the DNA is TGCAGCGTTGGTGGCCTGGCGGAGACCCAGTACTTC.

This sequence joins TRBV11-2 and TRBJ2-3; tentatively, D is TRBD1 (6 bases). Trimming shortened V by 5 bases and J by 0 bases, and 21 bases separated the two germline ends. CDR1 is SGHAT and CDR2 is FQNNGV in the germline V gene. This CDR3 region has 18 residues. For the CDR3, the DNA is TGTGCCAGCAGCCCCGGGGAGTTCCCGACAGGTAGCACAGATACGCAGTATTTT. Translation: CASSPGEFPTGSTDTQYF.

The sample holds a few counts of this clonotype. This chain uses TRBV5-5 with TRBJ2-2; D call uncertain. V lost 1 base and J lost 5, with 6 bases in between. The CDR3 spans 13 residues. Germline loops: CDR1 SGHKS, CDR2 YYEKEE (reference sequence). This CDR3 reads CASSLYGTGELFF. The DNA of the CDR3 is TGTGCCAGCAGCTTGTATGGGACCGGGGAGCTGTTTTTT.

This clonotype was observed at least ten times. The gene calls are TRBV7-3 and TRBJ2-5, with D perhaps TRBD1 (6 bases). There are 13 residues in the CDR3. V gave up 5 bases and J gave up 5 bases, with 12 bases separating them. Germline V gene sequence: CDR1 SGHTA, CDR2 FQGTGA. Written as DNA, the CDR3 is TGTGCCAGCAGCCTTACAGGGCTGGAGACCCAGTACTTC. This codes for CASSLTGLETQYF.